This passage covers 3 T cell receptor beta chains from one sample sequenced in a study of T-cell memory formation after mild COVID-19. MiXCR was run by TCRdb on the 5' RACE reads, yielding one entry per CDR3 protein. This sample has nearly 250,000 distinct CDR3 sequences; roughly 14% occur once, and the top ten carry approximately 2.1%. Sequencing was carried out using PBMCs or a T cell subset sorted from them (not recorded which). These TCRs come from an adult woman who had mild COVID-19 (a few samples of this study predate the infection). Cell type and time point are not known.

The sample holds a few counts of this clonotype. The genes are TRBV14 and TRBJ2-1, with 9 bases lining up with TRBD1. The germline CDR1 and CDR2 sequences are SGHDN and FVKESK. CDR3 length equals 18 residues. The trim removed 3 bases at V and 0 bases at J, leaving 9 bases unmatched. CDR3 sequence: CASSQWDRAIGSYNEQFF. CDR3 nucleotides: TGTGCCAGCAGCCAGTGGGACAGGGCGATTGGCTCCTACAATGAGCAGTTCTTC.

This clonotype was seen more than once but under ten times. The chain links TRBV5-1 to TRBJ1-5; D unclear. V was shortened by 5 bases and J by 2 bases, with 11 bases between the two germline ends. Per the germline V gene, CDR1 is SGHRS and CDR2 is YFSETQ. The CDR3 runs 14 residues. The CDR3 bases are TGCGCCAGCAGTTACGTTGGTGGCAATCAGCCCCAGCATTTT. This translates into CASSYVGGNQPQHF.

The V gene is TRBV7-2, the J gene TRBJ2-3, with 11 bases matching TRBD2. V lost 0 bases to trimming and J lost 6 bases; unmatched junction nucleotides: 2. The CDR3 has 15 amino acids. Germline CDR1 and CDR2: SGHTA and FQGNSA. The CDR3 sequence is CASSLASGGADTQYF. In nucleotides, the CDR3 is TGTGCCAGCAGCTTAGCTAGCGGGGGGGCGGATACGCAGTATTTT.